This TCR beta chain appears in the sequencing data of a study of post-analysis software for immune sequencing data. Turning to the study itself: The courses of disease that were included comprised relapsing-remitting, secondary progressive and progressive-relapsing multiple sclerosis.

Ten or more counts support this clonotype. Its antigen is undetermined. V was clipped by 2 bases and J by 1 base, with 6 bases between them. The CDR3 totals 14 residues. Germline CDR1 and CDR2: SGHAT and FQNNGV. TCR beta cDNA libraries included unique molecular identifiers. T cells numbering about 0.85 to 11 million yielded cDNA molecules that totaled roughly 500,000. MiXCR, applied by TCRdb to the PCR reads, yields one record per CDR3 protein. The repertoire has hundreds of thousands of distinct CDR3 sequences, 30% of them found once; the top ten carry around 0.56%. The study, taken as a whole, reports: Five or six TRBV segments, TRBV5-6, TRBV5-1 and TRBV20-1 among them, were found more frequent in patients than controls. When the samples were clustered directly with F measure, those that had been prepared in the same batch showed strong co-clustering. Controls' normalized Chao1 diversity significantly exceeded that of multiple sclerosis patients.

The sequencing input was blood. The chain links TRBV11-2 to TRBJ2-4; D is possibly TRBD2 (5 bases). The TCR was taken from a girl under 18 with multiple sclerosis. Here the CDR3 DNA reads TGTGCCAGCAGCTTAAGGGAGGCCAAAAACATTCAGTACTTC. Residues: CASSLREAKNIQYF.